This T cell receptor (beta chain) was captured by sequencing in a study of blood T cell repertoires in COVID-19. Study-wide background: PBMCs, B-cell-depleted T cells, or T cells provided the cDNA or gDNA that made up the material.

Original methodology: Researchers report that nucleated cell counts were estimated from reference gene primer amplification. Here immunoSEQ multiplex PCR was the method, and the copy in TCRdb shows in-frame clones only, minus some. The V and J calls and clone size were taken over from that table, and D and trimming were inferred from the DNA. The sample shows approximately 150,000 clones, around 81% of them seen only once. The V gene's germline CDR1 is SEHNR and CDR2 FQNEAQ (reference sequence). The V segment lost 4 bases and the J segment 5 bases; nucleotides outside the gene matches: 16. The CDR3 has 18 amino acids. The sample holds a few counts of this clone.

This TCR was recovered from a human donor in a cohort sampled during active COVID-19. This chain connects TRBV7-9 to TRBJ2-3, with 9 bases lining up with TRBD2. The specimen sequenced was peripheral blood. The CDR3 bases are TGTGCCAGCAGCTCAACACGTCTAGCGGGACTGAGTCGAGATACGCAGTATTTT. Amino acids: CASSSTRLAGLSRDTQYF.